This T cell receptor beta chain was sequenced during a study of beta chain features in type 1 diabetes. This CDR3 has 13 residues. Germline V gene sequence: CDR1 GTSNPN, CDR2 SVGIG (reference sequence). The V gene end was trimmed by 5 bases and the J gene end by 1 base; junction bases not matched to a gene: 4. This clone came up a few times. Every bit of the isolated RNA underwent reverse transcription, so sequencing read expressed TCRB transcripts. This table comes from immunoSEQ multiplex PCR, and its TCRdb copy is limited to in-frame clones, with some not included. The table lists almost 350,000 clones, 20% of them singletons.

V gene TRBV30 combines with J gene TRBJ1-1, with 7 bases aligning to TRBD1. This TCR was sampled from a woman under 30 in good health. The sequenced material came from naive CD4+ T cells from blood. CDR3 DNA sequence: TGTGCCTGGGGTCGACAGGGGAACACTGAAGCTTTCTTT. It is translated as CAWGRQGNTEAFF.